Shown below are 20 T cell receptor beta chains from a single sample sequenced in a study of T cells in Graves' hyperthyroidism and ophthalmopathy. Amplification yielded TCR beta CDR3 regions, with RNA transcripts as the source. A set of HTBI primers served as the primers for a first-round RT-PCR of the TCR CDR3. Each CDR3 protein is one row after TCRdb ran MiXCR on the multiplex PCR reads. The data show fewer than 250,000 distinct CDR3 sequences, almost 25% seen once. The specimen sequenced was blood. The receptors shown here come from a woman aged 40 to 55 with Graves' ophthalmopathy.

This clonotype was observed many times. This sequence joins TRBV6-5 and TRBJ1-3; TRBD1 aligns across 7 bases. V was pared by 5 bases and J by 4 bases, with 8 bases of the junction left unmatched. The germline V gene has CDR1 MNHEY and CDR2 SVGAGI. The CDR3 totals 15 residues. The CDR3 loop is CASSRQGGEGNTIYF. The DNA for the CDR3 is TGTGCCAGCAGTCGACAGGGTGGGGAAGGAAACACCATATATTTT.

This clonotype has a handful of counts. V usage is TRBV3-1 and J usage is TRBJ2-7, with 8 bases lining up with TRBD2. With 6 bases clipped from V and 1 base from J, the junction kept 8 bases outside the gene matches. The CDR3 length is 15 residues. Germline-derived CDR1 and CDR2 are LGHDT and YNNKEL (reference sequence). For the CDR3, the DNA is TGTGCCAGCAGTCGAGCGGGAGCCCTTTCCTACGAGCAGTACTTC. It encodes CASSRAGALSYEQYF.

This clonotype was recorded many times. This chain links TRBV4-1 with TRBJ2-5, with D uncertain. Germline assignment: CDR1 MGHRA and CDR2 YSYEKL. The CDR3 sequence is 13 residues long. The V end was cut by 1 base, the J end by 5 bases, with 8 bases between. In DNA, the CDR3 is TGCGCCAGCAGCCAAGTTCCCCCGGAGACCCAGTACTTC. Amino acid sequence: CASSQVPPETQYF.

This clonotype was recorded at least ten times. The chain employs TRBV12-5 and TRBJ2-2; 12 nucleotides line up with TRBD2. The ends lost 5 bases at V and 5 bases at J; junction bases unmatched: 3. From germline, CDR1 is LGHNT and CDR2 FRNRAP. The CDR3 has 15 amino acids. This CDR3 reads CASGPGTSGTGELFF. In DNA form, the CDR3 reads TGTGCTAGTGGTCCCGGGACTAGCGGGACCGGGGAGCTGTTTTTT. The full variable domain, with the rest looked up from reference TRBV12-5 and TRBJ2-2, is DARVTQTPRHKVTEMGQEVTMRCQPILGHNTVFWYRQTMMQGLELLAYFRNRAPLDDSGMPKDRFSAEMPDATLATLKIQPSEPRDSAVYFCASGPGTSGTGELFFGEGSRLTVL.

There are many counts of this clonotype. The chain employs TRBV11-2 and TRBJ1-5, with D tentatively TRBD1 (6 bases). Germline V lookup: CDR1 SGHAT, CDR2 FQNNGV. Trimming left V 5 bases short and J 7 bases short, with 12 bases between. The CDR3 is 13 amino acids. CDR3: CASSEGGWQPQHF. In DNA, the CDR3 is TGTGCCAGCAGCGAAGGGGGTTGGCAGCCCCAGCATTTT.

This chain links TRBV7-2 with TRBJ2-2, with D perhaps TRBD1 (6 bases). From germline, CDR1 is SGHTA and CDR2 FQGNSA. This CDR3 has 15 amino acids. The V gene lost 5 bases and the J gene lost 2 bases, with 12 bases spanning the gap. The CDR3 protein is CASSAGTPNTGELFF. The CDR3, as DNA: TGTGCCAGCAGCGCCGGGACACCCAACACCGGGGAGCTGTTTTTT.

This clonotype has at least ten counts. The chain has TRBV14 and TRBJ2-5; a possible D gene is TRBD2 (6 bases). In germline, CDR1 is SGHDN, CDR2 FVKESK. Deletions cut 0 bases from V and 4 bases from J, with 24 bases between. CDR3 length: 19 residues. Here the CDR3 reads CASSQDRRRLVTARETQYF. As DNA, the CDR3 is TGTGCCAGCAGCCAAGACCGCAGGAGACTAGTCACCGCGAGAGAGACCCAGTACTTC.

This rearrangement joins TRBV27 to TRBJ2-4; D possibly corresponds to TRBD2 (7 bases). The CDR3 runs 14 residues. Trimming took off 6 bases at V and 6 bases at J, with 15 bases between the two ends. CDR1 is MNHEY and CDR2 is SMNVEV in the germline V gene (reference sequence). The CDR3 DNA reads TGTGCCAGCAGGAGCCGGGGGGCGAGAAACATTCAGTACTTC. It translates to CASRSRGARNIQYF.

This clonotype was recorded at least ten times. This chain connects TRBV15 to TRBJ2-2, with TRBD2 matching over 10 bases. This CDR3 is built from 16 residues. After removal of 0 bases from V and 8 bases from J, the junction contained 6 bases not matched to a gene. Germline V gene sequence: CDR1 LNHNV, CDR2 YYDKDF (reference sequence). The CDR3 region is CATSRDRTSGDGELFF. CDR3 nucleotides: TGTGCCACCAGCAGAGATAGGACTAGCGGCGATGGGGAGCTGTTTTTT.

This clonotype was seen at least ten times. The rearrangement links TRBV20-1 to TRBJ1-1; 8 bases fit TRBD1. CDR1 is DFQATT, CDR2 SNEGSKA, per germline (reference sequence). There are 13 residues in the CDR3. Trimming removed 5 bases from V and 6 bases from J; junction bases left unmatched: 8. The CDR3 DNA is TGCAGTGCTTATACAGGGGGGGCCTCTGAAGCTTTCTTT. Translation: CSAYTGGASEAFF.

This clonotype showed up many times. This rearrangement joins TRBV24-1 to TRBJ2-7, with D unclear. Germline lookup yields CDR1 KGHDR and CDR2 SFDVKD. The CDR3 is 11 residues long. Trimming shortened V by 3 bases and J by 2 bases, and 1 base separated the two germline ends. The CDR3 region is CATSDTYEQYF. CDR3 sequence (DNA): TGTGCCACCAGTGATACCTACGAGCAGTACTTC.

The chain recombines TRBV6-1 with TRBJ1-5; a weak D match, TRBD1 (5 bases). The V and J ends lost 3 bases and 6 bases respectively, with 9 bases between them. The CDR3 is 13 residues long. The germline CDR1 and CDR2 sequences are MNHNS and SASEGT. The CDR3 DNA reads TGTGCCAGCAGTGACGACAGAACTCAGCCCCAGCATTTT. This encodes CASSDDRTQPQHF.

This clonotype was detected ten times or more. This chain connects TRBV2 to TRBJ2-5, with TRBD2 matching over 13 bases. V was pared by 3 bases and J by 5 bases, with 15 bases of the junction left unmatched. This CDR3 contains 19 residues. The V gene's germline CDR1 is SNHLY and CDR2 FYNNEI. The CDR3 is CASSDQGTSGRAFEETQYF. Written as DNA, the CDR3 is TGTGCCAGCAGTGATCAGGGAACTAGCGGGAGGGCCTTCGAGGAGACCCAGTACTTC.

Concerning this clonotype itself: At one end, the junction sequence differs from germline, possibly due to a read error. The chain is built from TRBV14 and TRBJ2-7, with 7 positions matching TRBD1. Germline V gives CDR1 SGHDN, CDR2 FVKESK. There are 14 residues in the CDR3. CDR3 coding DNA: TGTACCAGCAGCCTGGACAGGAGGTCCTACGAGCAGTACTTC. It specifies CTSSLDRRSYEQYF.

This clonotype was detected many times. The chain has TRBV28 and TRBJ1-5, with a possible D match to TRBD1 (5 bases). Trimming stripped 8 bases from V and 5 bases from J, with 7 bases between. Germline V gene data show CDR1 as MDHEN and CDR2 as SYDVKM. This CDR3 region has 11 residues. In DNA form, the CDR3 reads TGTGCCAGCGGGGGATATCAGCCCCAGCATTTT. Protein sequence: CASGGYQPQHF.

This clonotype was found many times. Likely a read error: the CDR3 ends without its conserved phenylalanine or tryptophan. The chain joins TRBV28 to TRBJ2-5; no reliable D call. Trimming cost V 4 bases and J 0 bases, with 12 bases left between them. This CDR3 is built from 15 residues. Germline CDR1 MDHEN, CDR2 SYDVKM. The CDR3 region has the DNA TGTGCCAGCAGTTGGCAGGCCGAGAACCAAGAGACCCAGTACTCC. Translated: CASSWQAENQETQYS.

Ten or more counts support this clonotype. The chain has TRBV7-6 and TRBJ2-7; TRBD1 or TRBD2 may be the D gene (6 bases each). CDR1 SGHVS and CDR2 FNYEAQ come from the germline V gene. The V gene lost 5 bases and the J gene lost 2 bases, with 19 bases spanning the gap. This CDR3 contains 16 residues. The CDR3: CASSAALQGGTYEQYF. Here the CDR3 DNA reads TGTGCCAGCAGCGCGGCCCTACAGGGAGGTACCTACGAGCAGTACTTC.

This clonotype showed up many times. This clone may be a read error of a much larger clone one base away. The gene calls are TRBV12-3 or TRBV12-4 and TRBJ2-5; D remains ambiguous. The CDR3 sequence is 13 residues long. The ends were cut back, 7 bases at V and 2 bases at J, with 11 bases in the middle. CDR3 sequence reads: CASTRDAQETQYF. As DNA, the CDR3 is TGTGCCAGCACCAGAGACGCGCAAGAGACCCAGTACTTC.

The chain links TRBV11-2 to TRBJ1-1; D is undetermined. Germline V lookup: CDR1 SGHAT, CDR2 FQNNGV. The CDR3 runs to 17 residues. Deletions cut 2 bases from V and 0 bases from J, with 16 bases between. CDR3 sequence (DNA): TGTGCCAGCAGCTTATCTTATGACACCTTCATGAACACTGAAGCTTTCTTT. Translation gives CASSLSYDTFMNTEAFF.

This clonotype appeared many times. This chain uses TRBV5-1 with TRBJ2-2; TRBD2 matches 7 bases. Germline CDR1 and CDR2: SGHRS and YFSETQ. The junction had 7 bases not matched to a gene; V was cut back by 1 base and J by 4 bases. The CDR3 sequence is 16 residues long. CDR3 nucleotides: TGCGCCAGCAGCTTGTGGGGGAGGGCCTCCACCGGGGAGCTGTTTTTT. This codes for CASSLWGRASTGELFF.